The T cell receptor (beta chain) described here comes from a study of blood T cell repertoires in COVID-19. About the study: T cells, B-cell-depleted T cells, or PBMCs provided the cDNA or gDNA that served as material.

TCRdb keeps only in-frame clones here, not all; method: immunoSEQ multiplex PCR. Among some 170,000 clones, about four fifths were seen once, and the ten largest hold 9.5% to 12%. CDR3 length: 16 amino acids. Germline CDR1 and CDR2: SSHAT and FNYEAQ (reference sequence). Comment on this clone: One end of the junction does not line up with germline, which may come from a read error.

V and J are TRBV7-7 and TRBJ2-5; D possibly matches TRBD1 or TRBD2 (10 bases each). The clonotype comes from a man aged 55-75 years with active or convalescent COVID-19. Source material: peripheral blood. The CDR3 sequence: CASSLAGGQGKETQYF. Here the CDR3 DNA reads TGTGCTAGCAGCTTAGCGGGGGGACAGGGGAAAGAGACCCAGTACTTC.